The T cell receptor beta chain described here comes from a study of metastatic and nonmetastatic thyroid tumors. Study details: Repertoires of blood and of tissue (tumor or nodule) from malignant and benign thyroid patients were compared.

All patients were untreated before thyroid surgery. V trimming: 4 bases; J trimming: 6 bases; junction bases outside the gene matches: 8. This CDR3 region has 14 residues. The V gene's germline CDR1 is SNHLY and CDR2 FYNNEI. This clone was seen at least ten times. TCRdb re-processed the PCR reads through MiXCR. Of tens of thousands of clones listed, around an eighth are singletons. V and J are TRBV2 and TRBJ1-1, with TRBD1 matching over 7 bases. The receptor's source is a female donor with papillary thyroid cancer or a benign thyroid nodule (not recorded which). Some clones in this sample may be carry-over from other donors' samples. Sequenced input: blood. The CDR3 loop is CASSVGAQGAEAFF. The CDR3 nucleotides read TGTGCCAGCAGTGTGGGCGCCCAGGGGGCTGAAGCTTTCTTT.